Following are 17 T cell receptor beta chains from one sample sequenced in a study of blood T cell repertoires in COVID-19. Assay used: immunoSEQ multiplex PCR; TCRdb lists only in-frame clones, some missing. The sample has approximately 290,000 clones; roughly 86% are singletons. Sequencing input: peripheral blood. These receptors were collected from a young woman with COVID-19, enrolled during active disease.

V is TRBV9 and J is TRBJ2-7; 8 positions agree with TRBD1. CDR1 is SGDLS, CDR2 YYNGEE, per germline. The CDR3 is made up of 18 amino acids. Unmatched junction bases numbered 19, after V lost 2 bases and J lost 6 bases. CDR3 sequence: CASSVSMAGGQDPPEQYF. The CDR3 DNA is TGTGCCAGCAGCGTGTCCATGGCAGGGGGCCAGGACCCTCCCGAGCAGTACTTC.

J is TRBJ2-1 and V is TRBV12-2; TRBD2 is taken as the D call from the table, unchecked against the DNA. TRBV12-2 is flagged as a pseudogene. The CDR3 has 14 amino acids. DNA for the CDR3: TGTGCAAGTGGACTTAGTGGCAATAATTGTGAGCAGTTCTTC. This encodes CASGLSGNNCEQFF.

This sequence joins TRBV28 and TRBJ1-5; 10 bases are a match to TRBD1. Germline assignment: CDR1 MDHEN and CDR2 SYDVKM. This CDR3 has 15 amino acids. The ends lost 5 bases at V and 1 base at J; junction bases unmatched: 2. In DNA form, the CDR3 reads TGTGCCAGCAGTCGACAGGGGGCCAGCAATCAGCCCCAGCATTTT. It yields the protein CASSRQGASNQPQHF. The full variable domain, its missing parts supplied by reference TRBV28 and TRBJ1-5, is DVKVTQSSRYLVKRTGEKVFLECVQDMDHENMFWYRQDPGLGLRLIYFSYDVKMKEKGDIPEGYSVSREKKERFSLILESASTNQTSMYLCASSRQGASNQPQHFGDGTRLSIL.

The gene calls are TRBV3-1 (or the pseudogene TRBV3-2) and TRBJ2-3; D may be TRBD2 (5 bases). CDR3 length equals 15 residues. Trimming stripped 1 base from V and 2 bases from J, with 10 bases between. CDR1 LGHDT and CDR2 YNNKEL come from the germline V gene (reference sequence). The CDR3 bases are TGTGCCAGCAGCCAAGCAGCGGCAAACACAGATACGCAGTATTTT. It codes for CASSQAAANTDTQYF.

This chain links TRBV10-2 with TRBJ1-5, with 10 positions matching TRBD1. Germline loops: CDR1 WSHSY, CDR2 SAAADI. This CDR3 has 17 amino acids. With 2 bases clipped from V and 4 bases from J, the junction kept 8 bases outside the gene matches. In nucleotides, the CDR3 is TGCGCCAGCAGTGAGCTACCTGGGACAGGGGTAAATCAGCCCCAGCATTTT. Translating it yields CASSELPGTGVNQPQHF.

CDR3 amino acids: CASSLNRDYGYTF. CDR3 bases: TGTGCCAGCAGTTTAAACAGGGACTATGGCTACACCTTC. V and J are TRBV28 and TRBJ1-2; TRBD1 is a possible D gene (6 bases). The ends were cut back, 2 bases at V and 3 bases at J, with 7 bases in the middle. Germline assignment: CDR1 MDHEN and CDR2 SYDVKM. This CDR3 is 13 amino acids long.

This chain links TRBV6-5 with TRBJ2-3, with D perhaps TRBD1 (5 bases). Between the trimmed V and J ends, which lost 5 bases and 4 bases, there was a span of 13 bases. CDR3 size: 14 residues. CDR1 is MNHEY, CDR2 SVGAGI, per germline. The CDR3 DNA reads TGTGCCAGCAGTCTCCAGGGAATCCCAGATACGCAGTATTTT. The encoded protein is CASSLQGIPDTQYF.

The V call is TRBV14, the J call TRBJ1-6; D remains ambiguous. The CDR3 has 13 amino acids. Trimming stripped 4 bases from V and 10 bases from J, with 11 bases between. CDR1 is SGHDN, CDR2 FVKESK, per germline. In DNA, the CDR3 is TGTGCCAGCAGCCGGACCGGGAGATCACCCCTCCACTTT. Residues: CASSRTGRSPLHF.

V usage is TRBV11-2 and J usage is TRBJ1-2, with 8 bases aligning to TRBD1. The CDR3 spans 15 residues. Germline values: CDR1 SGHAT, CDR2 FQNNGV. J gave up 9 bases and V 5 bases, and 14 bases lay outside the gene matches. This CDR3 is CASSPRPGTGISYTF. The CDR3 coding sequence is TGTGCCAGCAGCCCCCGCCCCGGGACAGGAATTAGCTACACCTTC.

CDR3 sequence reads: CASSFTGTGAVAFF. The CDR3, as DNA: TGTGCCAGCAGTTTCACCGGGACAGGAGCTGTTGCTTTCTTT. This chain links TRBV6-5 with TRBJ1-1, with 8 bases fitting TRBD1. V was pared by 4 bases and J by 11 bases, with 12 bases of the junction left unmatched. The CDR3 covers 14 residues. CDR1 and CDR2 (germline): MNHEY, SVGAGI.

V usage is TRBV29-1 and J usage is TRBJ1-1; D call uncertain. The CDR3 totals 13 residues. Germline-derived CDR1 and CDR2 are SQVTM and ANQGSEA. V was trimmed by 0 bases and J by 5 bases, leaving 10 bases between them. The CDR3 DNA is TGCAGCGTTGAAGAAGTATCGGGGACTGAAGCTTTCTTT. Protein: CSVEEVSGTEAFF.

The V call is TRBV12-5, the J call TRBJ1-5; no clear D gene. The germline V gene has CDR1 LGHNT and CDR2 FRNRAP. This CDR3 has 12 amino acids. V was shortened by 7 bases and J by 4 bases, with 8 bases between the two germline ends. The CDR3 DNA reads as TGTGCTAGTGCCCCAGTTAATCAGCCCCAGCATTTT. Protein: CASAPVNQPQHF.

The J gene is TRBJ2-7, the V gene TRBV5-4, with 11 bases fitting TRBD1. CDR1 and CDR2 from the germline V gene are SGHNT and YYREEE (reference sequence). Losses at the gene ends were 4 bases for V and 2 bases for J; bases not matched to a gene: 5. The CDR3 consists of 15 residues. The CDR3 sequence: CASSTRTGGAYEQYF. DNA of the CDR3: TGTGCCAGCAGCACGAGGACAGGGGGCGCCTACGAGCAGTACTTC. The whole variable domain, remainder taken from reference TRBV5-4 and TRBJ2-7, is ETGVTQSPTHLIKTRGQQVTLRCSSQSGHNTVSWYQQALGQGPQFIFQYYREEENGRGNFPPRFSGLQFPNYSSELNVNALELDDSALYLCASSTRTGGAYEQYFGPGTRLTVT.

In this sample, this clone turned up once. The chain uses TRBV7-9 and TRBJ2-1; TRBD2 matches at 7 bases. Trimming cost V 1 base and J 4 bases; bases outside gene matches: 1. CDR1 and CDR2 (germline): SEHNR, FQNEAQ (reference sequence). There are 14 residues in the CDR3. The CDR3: CASSLVGGYNEQFF. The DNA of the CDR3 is TGTGCCAGCAGCTTAGTCGGGGGGTACAATGAGCAGTTCTTC.

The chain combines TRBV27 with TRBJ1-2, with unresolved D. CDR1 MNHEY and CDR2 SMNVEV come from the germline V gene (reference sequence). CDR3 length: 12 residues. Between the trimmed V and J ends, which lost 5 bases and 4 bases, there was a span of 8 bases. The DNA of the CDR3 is TGTGCCAGCAGTCGGGGAGGCTATGGCTACACCTTC. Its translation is CASSRGGYGYTF.

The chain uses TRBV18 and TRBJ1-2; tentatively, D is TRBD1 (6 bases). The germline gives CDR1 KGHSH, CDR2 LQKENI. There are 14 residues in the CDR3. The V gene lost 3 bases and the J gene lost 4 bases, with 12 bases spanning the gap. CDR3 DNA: TGTGCCAGCTCACCCGACAGGATCTTCTATGGCTACACCTTC. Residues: CASSPDRIFYGYTF.

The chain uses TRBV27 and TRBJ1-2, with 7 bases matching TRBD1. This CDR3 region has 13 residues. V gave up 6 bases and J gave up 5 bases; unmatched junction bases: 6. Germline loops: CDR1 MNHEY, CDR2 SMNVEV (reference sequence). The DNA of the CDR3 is TGTGCCAGCAGGGAGACAGGGTTGTATGGCTACACCTTC. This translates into CASRETGLYGYTF.